The rows below give T cell receptor beta chains drawn from one sample of a study of glioma-infiltrating T cells. TCRdb re-derived calls from the multiplex PCR reads in MiXCR, one entry per CDR3 protein. The sample lists approximately 130,000 distinct CDR3 sequences, 20% to 25% occurring once. The sample comprised glioma tissue, nonneoplastic brain tissue, or PBMCs (not recorded which). The receptors come from a human donor with low-grade glioma or glioblastoma, undergoing nonglioma brain surgery, or in good health (not recorded which). Each CDR3 is given with its conserved first and last residue. The order of the fields is D gene, clone size, J gene, V gene, CDR3 DNA, CDR3 protein. The D gene is left open where the match is weak. Where a row states a size, it is once, few, many or the class of an expanded clone; other rows omit it.

D: TRBD2
size: many
J: TRBJ2-5
V: TRBV4-2
DNA: TGTGCCAGCAGTCGAGTTCCACTAGCGACGGAGACCCAGTACTTC
CDR3: CASSRVPLATETQYF

D: NA
size: NA
J: TRBJ2-5
V: TRBV7-2
DNA: TGTGCCAGCAGCGTCGACCTTACCGAGACCCAGTACTTC
CDR3: CASSVDLTETQYF

D: NA
size: NA
J: TRBJ2-1
V: TRBV20-1
DNA: TGCAGTGCGACCCCCCCCCATCCCAATGAGCAGTTCTTC
CDR3: CSATPPHPNEQFF

D: NA
size: many
J: TRBJ1-2
V: TRBV20-1
DNA: TGCAGTGCTAGAACTCTCAGCCAAGCTAACTATGGCTACACCTTC
CDR3: CSARTLSQANYGYTF

D: NA
size: NA
J: TRBJ1-2
V: TRBV29-1
DNA: TGCAGCATGTCCGGGGGAGTATATGGCTACACCTTC
CDR3: CSMSGGVYGYTF

D: NA
size: few
J: TRBJ1-1
V: TRBV28
DNA: TGTGCCAGCAGTTTGAGGACAATTGAAGCTTTCTTT
CDR3: CASSLRTIEAFF

D: NA
size: many
J: TRBJ2-5
V: TRBV7-2
DNA: TGTGCCAGCAGCTTAGCAGAGACCCAGTACTTC
CDR3: CASSLAETQYF

D: TRBD2
size: NA
J: TRBJ2-5
V: TRBV19
DNA: TGTGCCAGTAGTACGACTAGCGGTGACCAAGAGACCCAGTACTTC
CDR3: CASSTTSGDQETQYF

D: TRBD1
size: NA
J: TRBJ2-1
V: TRBV6-1
DNA: TGTGCCAGCATTCGGACAGGGGACAATGAGCAGTTCTTC
CDR3: CASIRTGDNEQFF

D: TRBD2
size: few
J: TRBJ2-3
V: TRBV10-3
DNA: TGTGCCACCCGGGGGGCTAGCGGGGGGACCCTCACAGATACGCAGTATTTT
CDR3: CATRGASGGTLTDTQYF

D: NA
size: NA
J: TRBJ1-3
V: TRBV15
DNA: TGTGCCACCAGCAGAGACCACAGGGCTGGCTCTGGAAACACCATATATTTT
CDR3: CATSRDHRAGSGNTIYF

D: NA
size: NA
J: TRBJ1-2
V: TRBV7-2
DNA: TGTGCCAGCACCCGGACAGTTGATTCCTATGGCTACACCTTC
CDR3: CASTRTVDSYGYTF

D: NA
size: many
J: TRBJ2-3
V: TRBV6-1
DNA: TGTGCCAGCAGTTATGAGGGGGGGCGTGGAGATACGCAGTATTTT
CDR3: CASSYEGGRGDTQYF

D: TRBD2
size: NA
J: TRBJ2-3
V: TRBV18
DNA: TGTGCCAGCTCACCACCGACTAGCCCCCTCACAGATACGCAGTATTTT
CDR3: CASSPPTSPLTDTQYF

D: NA
size: many
J: TRBJ2-2
V: TRBV20-1
DNA: TGCAGTGCTAGAGATGGAGGAACCGGGGAGCTGTTTTTT
CDR3: CSARDGGTGELFF

D: NA
size: NA
J: TRBJ1-1
V: TRBV19
DNA: TGTGCCAGTAGTACGCCATCCAGGACAAGGACTGAAGCTTTCTTT
CDR3: CASSTPSRTRTEAFF

D: TRBD1
size: many
J: TRBJ1-2
V: TRBV28
DNA: TGTGCCAGCAGTCCTTACCGGACAGGGGGTTCTTATGGCTACACCTTC
CDR3: CASSPYRTGGSYGYTF

D: NA
size: few
J: TRBJ2-5
V: TRBV24-1
DNA: TGTGCCACCAGTGATTTCGGGGAAGGAGGGGAAGAGACCCAGTACTTC
CDR3: CATSDFGEGGEETQYF

D: NA
size: many
J: TRBJ1-1
V: TRBV25-1
DNA: TGTGCCAGCACCGAACGGGACTATTCCGAAGCTTTCTTT
CDR3: CASTERDYSEAFF

D: TRBD2
size: few
J: TRBJ2-5
V: TRBV25-1
DNA: TGTGCCAGCACCAAATGGGGGGGCCAAGAGACCCAGTACTTC
CDR3: CASTKWGGQETQYF

D: TRBD2
size: many
J: TRBJ2-2
V: TRBV7-2
DNA: TGTGCCAGGGGGGGGTTCGCGAACACCGGGGAGCTGTTTTTT
CDR3: CARGGFANTGELFF

D: NA
size: NA
J: TRBJ2-1
V: TRBV4-1
DNA: TGCGCCAGCAGCCAAGATCCCCTCAATGAGCAGTTCTTC
CDR3: CASSQDPLNEQFF

D: TRBD1
size: NA
J: TRBJ1-2
V: TRBV2
DNA: TGTGCCAGCAGAACGGGACAGGGGGCGATCTATGGCTACACCTTC
CDR3: CASRTGQGAIYGYTF

D: TRBD1
size: NA
J: TRBJ1-6
V: TRBV2
DNA: TGTGCCAGCAGTACCGGGACAGGGCTCTATAATTCACCCCTCCACTTT
CDR3: CASSTGTGLYNSPLHF

D: NA
size: NA
J: TRBJ2-2
V: TRBV19
DNA: TGTGCCAGTAGTAACGGGCCGTACGGGGAGCTGTTTTTT
CDR3: CASSNGPYGELFF

D: NA
size: NA
J: TRBJ2-1
V: TRBV5-4
DNA: TGTGCCAGCAGCTTTGGGGCAGGGTCCTACAATGAGCAGTTCTTC
CDR3: CASSFGAGSYNEQFF

D: NA
size: NA
J: TRBJ2-2
V: TRBV2
DNA: TGTGCCAGCAAGGCTGGGCGGGGGCTAGGTTCCGGGGAGCTGTTTTTT
CDR3: CASKAGRGLGSGELFF

D: TRBD2
size: NA
J: TRBJ2-3
V: TRBV28
DNA: TGTGCCAGCAGTTTCGAGTCGCTAGCGGGGGGCACAGATACGCAGTATTTT
CDR3: CASSFESLAGGTDTQYF

D: NA
size: few
J: TRBJ2-2
V: TRBV7-6
DNA: TGTGCCAGCAGCTCGATAAGGGGACCTCGGAACACCGGGGAGCTGTTTTTT
CDR3: CASSSIRGPRNTGELFF

D: NA
size: many
J: TRBJ1-3
V: TRBV28
DNA: TGTGCCAGCAGTTTTGGCGGACAGATCGGAAACACCATATATTTT
CDR3: CASSFGGQIGNTIYF

D: NA
size: NA
J: TRBJ2-1
V: TRBV24-1
DNA: TGTGCCACCAGTGATTCTCAGGTCGGGGACGTCGTCCATGAGCAGTTCTTC
CDR3: CATSDSQVGDVVHEQFF

D: NA
size: few
J: TRBJ1-2
V: TRBV7-2
DNA: TGTGCCAGCACCCGAACCTCAGGACAACACTATGGCTACACCTTC
CDR3: CASTRTSGQHYGYTF

D: TRBD1
size: NA
J: TRBJ1-2
V: TRBV29-1
DNA: TGCAGCGTTGAAGGGACAGGGGATGGTGGCTACACCTTC
CDR3: CSVEGTGDGGYTF

D: NA
size: NA
J: TRBJ2-1
V: TRBV18
DNA: TGTGCCAGCTCACCTACTCTCTATGAGCAGTTCTTC
CDR3: CASSPTLYEQFF

D: TRBD1
size: few
J: TRBJ1-1
V: TRBV7-3
DNA: TGTGCCAGCAGCTTATCTGCAGGGGGCACTGAAGCTTTCTTT
CDR3: CASSLSAGGTEAFF

D: NA
size: few
J: TRBJ2-1
V: TRBV7-2
DNA: TGTGCCAGCAGCTTGGACGGCTATTCCGAGCAGTTCTTC
CDR3: CASSLDGYSEQFF

D: TRBD2
size: NA
J: TRBJ2-5
V: TRBV5-6
DNA: TGTGCCAGCAGCTCCTTTCGGGGGGTCCAAGAGACCCAGTACTTC
CDR3: CASSSFRGVQETQYF

D: TRBD1
size: few
J: TRBJ2-3
V: TRBV3-1
DNA: TGTGCCAGCAGGGTGACAGGGGGTACGCAGTATTTT
CDR3: CASRVTGGTQYF

D: NA
size: few
J: TRBJ2-3
V: TRBV29-1
DNA: TGCAGCGTTGAGCTGACAGATACGCAGTATTTT
CDR3: CSVELTDTQYF

D: TRBD1
size: NA
J: TRBJ1-1
V: TRBV7-9
DNA: TGTGCCAGCAGCTTCCCGACAGGGATGAACACTGAAGCTTTCTTT
CDR3: CASSFPTGMNTEAFF

D: NA
size: many
J: TRBJ1-6
V: TRBV7-2
DNA: TGTGCCAGCAGCTCCAACAGACGCCCACTAATTCAACCCCTCCACTTT
CDR3: CASSSNRRPLIQPLHF

D: TRBD1
size: NA
J: TRBJ2-2
V: TRBV20-1
DNA: TGCAGTGCCGGGGACAGGACTTACACCGGGGAGCTGTTTTTT
CDR3: CSAGDRTYTGELFF

D: NA
size: many
J: TRBJ1-1
V: TRBV28
DNA: TGTGCCAGCAGCATAGGGAGGGAGAACACTGAAGCTTTCTTT
CDR3: CASSIGRENTEAFF

D: NA
size: NA
J: TRBJ1-1
V: TRBV4-1
DNA: TGCGCCAGCAGCCAAGATGTGTGGCAGGGAGGCGCGGACACTGAAGCTTTCTTT
CDR3: CASSQDVWQGGADTEAFF

D: NA
size: NA
J: TRBJ2-7
V: TRBV4-3
DNA: TGCGCCAGCAGCCAGAGCGTGGGGTCCGAGCAGTACTTC
CDR3: CASSQSVGSEQYF

D: NA
size: NA
J: TRBJ1-6
V: TRBV24-1
DNA: TGTGCCACCAGTGACCTGGACAACGCGACCCTCCACTTT
CDR3: CATSDLDNATLHF

D: TRBD1
size: many
J: TRBJ2-1
V: TRBV6-1
DNA: TGTGCCAGCAGTTTAACCGGGACAGTGAGCAATGAGCAGTTCTTC
CDR3: CASSLTGTVSNEQFF

D: NA
size: few
J: TRBJ2-3
V: TRBV24-1
DNA: TGTGCCACCAGTGGACATTACAGAGATACGCAGTATTTT
CDR3: CATSGHYRDTQYF

D: TRBD1
size: few
J: TRBJ2-1
V: TRBV7-7
DNA: TGTGCTAGCAGCCCGACCGGGACAGGCGACCGGCATGAGCAGTTCTTC
CDR3: CASSPTGTGDRHEQFF

D: NA
size: NA
J: TRBJ2-5
V: TRBV6-1
DNA: TGTGCCAGCTGGGACCCAGCCCAAGAGACCCAGTACTTC
CDR3: CASWDPAQETQYF

D: NA
size: NA
J: TRBJ2-5
V: TRBV20-1
DNA: TGCAGTGCTCCACCTAGAAGGGAGACCCAGTACTTC
CDR3: CSAPPRRETQYF

D: TRBD2
size: few
J: TRBJ2-2
V: TRBV3-1
DNA: TGTGCCAGCAGCCCCCGTAGCGGGGGGGTGAACACCGGGGAGCTGTTTTTT
CDR3: CASSPRSGGVNTGELFF

D: TRBD2
size: NA
J: TRBJ2-1
V: TRBV5-1
DNA: TGCGCCAGCAGCTTACTAGCGGGGGGGGGAAATGAGCAGTTCTTC
CDR3: CASSLLAGGGNEQFF

D: NA
size: NA
J: TRBJ2-3
V: TRBV28
DNA: TGTGCCAGCAGTCCCGACGCCGCGACAGGCACAGATACGCAGTATTTT
CDR3: CASSPDAATGTDTQYF

D: NA
size: few
J: TRBJ1-1
V: TRBV25-1
DNA: TGTGCCAGCAGGGCCCGGGCTATTGGTGGCACTGAAGCTTTCTTT
CDR3: CASRARAIGGTEAFF

D: NA
size: few
J: TRBJ2-2
V: TRBV6-6
DNA: TGTGCCAGCAGTTACTCTCTAGTTAACACCGGGGAGCTGTTTTTT
CDR3: CASSYSLVNTGELFF

D: NA
size: NA
J: TRBJ2-3
V: TRBV29-1
DNA: TGCAGCGTTGTTGGGGGGGCAGGTGATACGCAGTATTTT
CDR3: CSVVGGAGDTQYF

D: TRBD2
size: many
J: TRBJ2-1
V: TRBV2
DNA: TGTGCCAGCAGTGAAGAATCGGGGGGGCCCAATGAGCAGTTCTTC
CDR3: CASSEESGGPNEQFF

D: TRBD1
size: NA
J: TRBJ1-5
V: TRBV29-1
DNA: TGCAGCGTCGGGGACAGGGTCAATCAGCCCCAGCATTTT
CDR3: CSVGDRVNQPQHF